The next 5 T cell receptor beta chains were all read from a single sample in a study of cytomegalovirus exposure and HLA in healthy donors. The PCR had 60 Vbeta and 13 Jbeta primers. Clones were sequenced by immunoSEQ multiplex PCR, and TCRdb holds only the in-frame ones, with some missing. The sample lists 160,000 or so clones, about 85% occurring once. Sequencing input: PBMCs. These TCRs come from a man between 18 and 35 years old in good health and CMV-seronegative.

V and J are TRBV29-1 and TRBJ2-3; tentatively, D is TRBD2 (5 bases). V was shortened by 7 bases and J by 5 bases, with 16 bases between the two germline ends. Germline assignment: CDR1 SQVTM and CDR2 ANQGSEA. This CDR3 region has 13 residues. The CDR3 nucleotides are TGCAGCGCCCCCCGTCATGGGAGAGATACGCAGTATTTT. Translating gives CSAPRHGRDTQYF.

The CDR3 bases are TGTGCCAGCAGTCTCGGGAATTACGAGCAGTACTTC. Its protein product is CASSLGNYEQYF. V is TRBV28 and J is TRBJ2-7; possible D gene TRBD2, 5 bases. CDR3 length: 12 amino acids. Germline loops: CDR1 MDHEN, CDR2 SYDVKM. V lost 5 bases, J lost 4 bases, and 9 bases lay in between.

V gene TRBV5-1 combines with J gene TRBJ2-5; D call uncertain. The CDR3 is 13 amino acids. V dropped 1 base and J dropped 3 bases, with 7 bases sitting between them. Germline values: CDR1 SGHRS, CDR2 YFSETQ. CDR3 residues: CASSLPGEETQYF. The CDR3 DNA reads as TGCGCCAGCAGCTTGCCGGGTGAAGAGACCCAGTACTTC. The variable domain in full, completed from reference TRBV5-1 and TRBJ2-5, reads KAGVTQTPRYLIKTRGQQVTLSCSPISGHRSVSWYQQTPGQGLQFLFEYFSETQRNKGNFPGRFSGRQFSNSRSEMNVSTLELGDSALYLCASSLPGEETQYFGPGTRLLVL.

The rearrangement joins TRBV18 to TRBJ1-2; D not resolved. Trimming stripped 0 bases from V and 3 bases from J, with 8 bases between. CDR1 and CDR2 from the germline V gene are KGHSH and LQKENI. This CDR3 is built from 14 residues. CDR3 region: CASSPPTQHYGYTF. The CDR3 DNA follows: TGTGCCAGCTCACCACCGACTCAACACTATGGCTACACCTTC. Supplemented by reference TRBV18 and TRBJ1-2, the full variable domain reads NAGVMQNPRHLVRRRGQEARLRCSPMKGHSHVYWYRQLPEEGLKFMVYLQKENIIDESGMPKERFSAEFPKEGPSILRIQQVVRGDSAAYFCASSPPTQHYGYTFGSGTRLTVV.

The gene calls are TRBV5-4 and TRBJ2-7, with D unresolved. The CDR3 is 15 residues long. Germline CDR1 reads SGHNT; CDR2 reads YYREEE (reference sequence). V was pared by 0 bases and J by 4 bases, with 14 bases between. CDR3 residues: CASSLGKTPPYEQYF. CDR3 bases: TGTGCCAGCAGCTTGGGGAAGACACCACCGTACGAGCAGTACTTC.